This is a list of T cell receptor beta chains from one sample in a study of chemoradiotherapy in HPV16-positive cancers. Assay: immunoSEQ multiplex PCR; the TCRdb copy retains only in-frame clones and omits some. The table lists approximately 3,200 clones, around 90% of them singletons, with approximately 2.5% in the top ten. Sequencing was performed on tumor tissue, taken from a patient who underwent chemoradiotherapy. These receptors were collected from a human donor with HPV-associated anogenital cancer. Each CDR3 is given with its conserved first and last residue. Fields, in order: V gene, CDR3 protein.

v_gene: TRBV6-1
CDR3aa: CASSPLRVSDTEAFF

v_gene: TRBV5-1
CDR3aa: CASSLFQGYEQFF

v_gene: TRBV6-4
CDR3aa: CASSDSWSTSTDTQYF

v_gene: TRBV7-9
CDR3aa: CAGDRQGKNTEAFF

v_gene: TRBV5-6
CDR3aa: CASSYTGYEQYF

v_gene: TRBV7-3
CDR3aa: CASSLIAGTHEQYF

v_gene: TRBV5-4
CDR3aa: CASSPIQANYGYTF

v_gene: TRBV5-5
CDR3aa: CASMEQALVYGYTF

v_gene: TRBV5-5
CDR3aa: CASSRGTGGSYEQYF

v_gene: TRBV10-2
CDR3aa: CASTRATYYGYTF

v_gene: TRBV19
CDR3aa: CASTPGPSLEQYF